The rows below give T cell receptor beta chains drawn from one sample of a study of control samples from healthy donors and cancer patients. Profiled with immunoSEQ multiplex PCR; TCRdb holds only in-frame clones, not every one. Counted here are around 77,000 clones, 92% occurring once; the ten biggest clones make up 4.5% to 7.5%. Sequencing input: blood. The source of these receptors is a woman aged 60-75 years in good health. The CDR3 runs from the conserved cysteine through the conserved F or W. A D gene is named only where the DNA matches it firmly. Not all rows give a size; the values are once, few, many and, for expanded clones, a class.

V gene	J gene	clone size	D gene	CDR3 protein	CDR3 DNA
TRBV15	TRBJ2-1	NA	TRBD1	CATSRDYTGQNNEQFF	TGTGCCACCAGCAGAGATTATACGGGACAGAACAATGAGCAGTTCTTC
TRBV11-3	TRBJ2-3	NA	NA	CASSFGHGTDTQYF	TGTGCCAGCAGCTTTGGACACGGCACAGATACGCAGTATTTT
TRBV18	TRBJ2-7	NA	NA	CASSRQDYEQYF	TGTGCCAGCTCAAGACAGGACTACGAGCAGTACTTC
TRBV19	TRBJ1-1	NA	NA	CASSTSMGFARSAFF	TGTGCCAGTAGTACATCGATGGGGTTCGCCCGATCGGCTTTCTTT
TRBV2	TRBJ2-3	once	NA	CASKKAAITDTQYF	TGTGCCAGCAAGAAGGCAGCTATCACAGATACGCAGTATTTT
TRBV4-1	TRBJ2-5	few	TRBD1	CASSQGTRAGGQETQYF	TGCGCCAGCAGCCAAGGTACGAGGGCAGGGGGTCAGGAGACCCAGTACTTC
TRBV29-1	TRBJ1-1	NA	NA	CSVMDSGGVPEAFF	TGCAGCGTGATGGACAGTGGGGGCGTCCCTGAAGCTTTCTTT
TRBV18	TRBJ2-3	NA	NA	CASSPGQGDTQYF	TGTGCCAGCTCACCCGGTCAAGGAGATACGCAGTATTTT
TRBV5-1	TRBJ2-5	NA	NA	CASSLGQGGGETQYF	TGCGCCAGCAGCTTGGGGCAGGGAGGAGGGGAGACCCAGTACTTC
TRBV7-9	TRBJ1-3	NA	TRBD1	CASSYGTAGNTIYF	TGTGCCAGCAGCTATGGGACAGCGGGAAACACCATATATTTT
TRBV5-1	TRBJ2-1	NA	TRBD1	CASSLADRGLNNEQFF	TGCGCCAGCAGCTTGGCCGACAGGGGGCTTAACAATGAGCAGTTCTTC
TRBV5-4	TRBJ2-1	NA	TRBD2	CASSFGTSGYNEQFF	TGTGCCAGCAGCTTTGGGACTAGCGGTTACAATGAGCAGTTCTTC
TRBV30	TRBJ1-5	once	NA	CAWSDSSGPQHF	TGTGCCTGGAGTGACTCAAGCGGGCCCCAGCATTTT
TRBV11-2	TRBJ2-7	NA	TRBD1	CASSGQGGRVYEQYF	TGTGCCAGCAGCGGACAGGGCGGGCGGGTCTACGAGCAGTACTTC
TRBV19	TRBJ2-3	once	NA	CASKPLTTATDTQYF	TGTGCCTCAAAACCCCTCACAACGGCCACAGATACGCAGTATTTT
TRBV7-3	TRBJ2-7	NA	NA	CASSLGKDPYEQYF	TGTGCCAGCAGCTTAGGTAAGGACCCCTACGAGCAGTACTTC
TRBV15	TRBJ2-2	NA	NA	CATSRAVIQGGRRTGELFF	TGTGCCACCAGCAGAGCCGTAATACAGGGCGGGCGTCGCACCGGGGAGCTGTTTTTT
TRBV19	TRBJ1-1	medium-sized	NA	CASRTSVHEAFF	TGTGCCAGTAGAACGTCGGTCCATGAAGCTTTCTTT
TRBV9	TRBJ1-4	NA	NA	CASSVDGGNEKLFF	TGTGCCAGCAGCGTAGATGGTGGGAATGAAAAACTGTTTTTT
TRBV6-4	TRBJ2-7	NA	NA	CASSDTESSYEQYF	TGTGCCAGCAGTGACACAGAAAGCTCCTACGAGCAGTACTTC
TRBV28	TRBJ2-1	NA	TRBD2	CATISGRAFNEQFF	TGTGCCACCATCAGCGGGAGGGCCTTCAATGAGCAGTTCTTC
TRBV2	TRBJ2-7	NA	TRBD2	CASSVGTTYEQYF	TGTGCCAGCAGTGTAGGGACTACGTACGAGCAGTACTTC
TRBV30	TRBJ2-6	NA	NA	CAWRNTGANVLTF	TGTGCCTGGAGGAATACTGGGGCCAACGTCCTGACTTTC
TRBV7-8	TRBJ1-2	NA	NA	CASSLVGPRQDYGYTF	TGTGCCAGCAGCTTGGTGGGACCGAGGCAGGACTATGGCTACACCTTC
TRBV18	TRBJ1-1	NA	NA	CASSPGEHLEAFF	TGTGCCAGCTCACCCGGGGAACACCTTGAAGCTTTCTTT
TRBV4-1	TRBJ1-2	few	NA	CASSQAQGRSYGYTF	TGCGCCAGCAGCCAAGCTCAAGGACGAAGCTATGGCTACACCTTC
TRBV6-5	TRBJ1-1	NA	NA	CASRTRVDTEAFF	TGTGCCAGCAGAACCAGGGTGGACACTGAAGCTTTCTTT
TRBV28	TRBJ1-5	NA	NA	CASSFSSAGSSNQPQHF	TGTGCCAGCAGTTTTTCTTCGGCAGGTAGTAGCAATCAGCCCCAGCATTTT
TRBV5-4	TRBJ2-1	NA	NA	CASSSRRASSGNEQFF	TGTGCCAGCAGCTCTCGGAGGGCTTCCTCCGGGAATGAGCAGTTCTTC
TRBV28	TRBJ1-5	NA	NA	CASRRSTYRNQPQHF	TGTGCCAGCAGGCGCTCAACTTATCGCAATCAGCCCCAGCATTTT
TRBV28	TRBJ1-1	NA	NA	CASSSIVRTYTEAFF	TGTGCCAGCAGTTCCATCGTCAGGACTTACACTGAAGCTTTCTTT
TRBV9	TRBJ2-3	NA	NA	CASSVATDSASQYF	TGTGCCAGCAGCGTAGCCACGGACTCCGCGTCGCAGTATTTT
TRBV4-1	TRBJ2-1	NA	NA	CASSQDGATRGGSYNEQFF	TGCGCCAGCAGCCAAGATGGGGCTACTAGGGGAGGCTCCTACAATGAGCAGTTCTTC
TRBV28	TRBJ2-2	NA	NA	CASRPGGITGELFF	TGTGCCAGCCGACCGGGGGGCATCACCGGGGAGCTGTTTTTT
TRBV7-3	TRBJ2-3	NA	NA	CASSRGSTDTQYF	TGTGCCAGCAGTCGCGGGAGCACAGATACGCAGTATTTT
TRBV3-1/TRBV3-2	TRBJ2-2	NA	NA	CASSQRGALTGELFF	TGTGCCAGCAGCCAACGGGGGGCCCTCACCGGGGAGCTGTTTTTT
TRBV27	TRBJ1-4	NA	NA	CASSPYSINEKLFF	TGTGCCAGCAGCCCATATTCTATTAATGAAAAACTGTTTTTT
TRBV18	TRBJ1-1	NA	NA	CASSPTEGHTEAFF	TGTGCCAGCTCACCTACGGAGGGGCACACTGAAGCTTTCTTT
TRBV6-5	TRBJ1-3	NA	NA	CASIGTSGNTIYF	TGTGCCAGCATCGGGACGTCTGGAAACACCATATATTTT
TRBV6-2/TRBV6-3	TRBJ2-5	NA	TRBD1	CASSALYPDRDQETQYF	TGTGCCAGCAGTGCCCTCTACCCCGACAGGGATCAAGAGACCCAGTACTTC
TRBV11-2	TRBJ2-3	once	TRBD2	CASSLEASGSTDTQYF	TGTGCCAGCAGCTTAGAAGCTAGCGGTAGCACAGATACGCAGTATTTT
TRBV6-5	TRBJ2-1	NA	NA	CASSSMGGLPYNEQFF	TGTGCCAGCAGTTCCATGGGGGGTTTACCCTACAATGAGCAGTTCTTC
TRBV21-1	TRBJ2-7	NA	NA	CASSKERGEEQYF	TGTGCCAGCAGCAAAGAACGGGGTGAGGAGCAGTACTTC
TRBV2	TRBJ1-2	NA	NA	CASSEGLVTRSGYTF	TGTGCCAGCAGTGAAGGGTTAGTAACTCGTAGTGGCTACACCTTC
TRBV29-1	TRBJ1-1	NA	TRBD1	CTIRTGNMNTEAFF	TGCACTATTAGGACAGGGAATATGAACACTGAAGCTTTCTTT
TRBV30	TRBJ2-1	NA	TRBD2	CAWSQTSGRLNEQFF	TGTGCCTGGAGTCAGACTAGCGGGAGACTCAATGAGCAGTTCTTC
TRBV11-2	TRBJ2-7	NA	TRBD2	CASSPLAGVNEQYF	TGTGCCAGCAGCCCCCTAGCGGGAGTGAACGAGCAGTACTTC
TRBV30	TRBJ2-3	NA	TRBD1	CAWSVGTGATDTQYF	TGTGCCTGGAGTGTGGGGACAGGGGCGACAGATACGCAGTATTTT
TRBV4-3	TRBJ1-5	NA	NA	CASSQTWGGNQPQHF	TGCGCCAGCAGCCAGACCTGGGGGGGCAATCAGCCCCAGCATTTT
TRBV5-4	TRBJ2-1	few	TRBD2	CASSLGLAGGNNEQFF	TGTGCCAGCAGCCTGGGACTAGCGGGAGGGAACAATGAGCAGTTCTTC
TRBV19	TRBJ1-2	once	TRBD1	CASSIAATGPRYGYTF	TGTGCCAGTAGTATAGCCGCGACAGGGCCACGCTATGGCTACACCTTC
TRBV7-9	TRBJ2-7	NA	TRBD2	CASSLVKGSGSSYEQYF	TGTGCCAGCAGCTTAGTGAAGGGCAGCGGGAGCTCCTACGAGCAGTACTTC
TRBV5-5	TRBJ1-3	NA	NA	CASSLAPGSGNTIYF	TGTGCCAGCAGCTTGGCCCCGGGCTCTGGAAACACCATATATTTT
TRBV24-1	TRBJ2-5	NA	NA	CATSDYGGTQETQYF	TGTGCCACCAGTGATTACGGCGGGACCCAAGAGACCCAGTACTTC
TRBV10-3	TRBJ2-3	NA	TRBD1	CAISGKQGDTDTQYF	TGTGCCATCAGTGGGAAACAGGGGGACACAGATACGCAGTATTTT
TRBV7-9	TRBJ1-6	NA	TRBD1	CASSAGQADNSPLHF	TGTGCCAGCAGCGCCGGACAGGCCGATAATTCACCCCTCCACTTT
TRBV11-3	TRBJ2-2	NA	NA	CASSSGRELFF	TGTGCCAGCAGCTCAGGACGTGAGCTGTTTTTT